A selection of T cell receptor beta chains follows, all from one sample in a study of graft-versus-host responses after intestinal transplantation. Sequenced by immunoSEQ multiplex PCR; TCRdb stores in-frame clones only, minus some. The table lists some 90,000 clones, less than 95% of them singletons. Their antigens remain unidentified. Here the sequenced sample was unstimulated CD8+ T cells sorted from spleen or lymph node cells, taken before transplant. These TCRs come from a human donor who was the organ donor for an intestinal transplant. CDR3s include the opening cysteine and the closing phenylalanine or tryptophan. D genes are given only for firm matches. Not every row has a clone size; where given, it reads once, few, many or a size class.

CDR3nt: TGTGCCAGCAAAGGTGGGCCTGAAGCTTTCTTT
CDR3aa: CASKGGPEAFF
d_gene: NA
abundance: NA
j_gene: TRBJ1-1
v_gene: TRBV5-4

CDR3nt: TGTGCCAGCAGCCAAGGACTAGCGGGTTCCTACAATGAGCAGTTCTTC
CDR3aa: CASSQGLAGSYNEQFF
d_gene: TRBD2
abundance: once
j_gene: TRBJ2-1
v_gene: TRBV4-2

CDR3nt: TGTGCCAGCAGCGTCTCAAGCGGGGTAGATACGCAGTATTTT
CDR3aa: CASSVSSGVDTQYF
d_gene: TRBD2
abundance: NA
j_gene: TRBJ2-3
v_gene: TRBV9

CDR3nt: TGTGCCAGCAGCGGAGGCCCAGAAGATTATAATGAAAAACTGTTTTTT
CDR3aa: CASSGGPEDYNEKLFF
d_gene: NA
abundance: once
j_gene: TRBJ1-4
v_gene: TRBV9

CDR3nt: TGTGCCTGGAGTGTACTAGGGTCCAATCAGCCCCAGCATTTT
CDR3aa: CAWSVLGSNQPQHF
d_gene: NA
abundance: NA
j_gene: TRBJ1-5
v_gene: TRBV30

CDR3nt: TGTGCCAGCAGCGTTGGACAGGGGAACACTGAAGCTTTCTTT
CDR3aa: CASSVGQGNTEAFF
d_gene: TRBD1
abundance: NA
j_gene: TRBJ1-1
v_gene: TRBV7-3

CDR3nt: TGTGCCAGTAGTTTTGGGACGGGAGGCTACGAGCAGTACTTC
CDR3aa: CASSFGTGGYEQYF
d_gene: TRBD2
abundance: NA
j_gene: TRBJ2-7
v_gene: TRBV19

CDR3nt: TGCGCCAGCAGCCCCGGGACAGGCACTAATGAAAAACTGTTTTTT
CDR3aa: CASSPGTGTNEKLFF
d_gene: TRBD1
abundance: NA
j_gene: TRBJ1-4
v_gene: TRBV4-3

CDR3nt: TGTGCCACCCGACAGGGGGGTGCTCTTTCGGGCTATGACTCCTACGAGCAGTACTTC
CDR3aa: CATRQGGALSGYDSYEQYF
d_gene: TRBD1
abundance: NA
j_gene: TRBJ2-7
v_gene: TRBV19

CDR3nt: TGCGCCAGCGGTATGGGACAGAAGCCACTAGCCAAAAACATTCAGTACTTC
CDR3aa: CASGMGQKPLAKNIQYF
d_gene: TRBD1
abundance: NA
j_gene: TRBJ2-4
v_gene: TRBV23-1

CDR3nt: TGTGCCAGCAGGTACAGGACGAAGAGCTCCTACAATGAGCAGTTCTTC
CDR3aa: CASRYRTKSSYNEQFF
d_gene: NA
abundance: NA
j_gene: TRBJ2-1
v_gene: TRBV7-8

CDR3nt: TGTGCCAGCAGTGAATCTAGCGGGTCGACAGATACGCAGTATTTT
CDR3aa: CASSESSGSTDTQYF
d_gene: TRBD2
abundance: NA
j_gene: TRBJ2-3
v_gene: TRBV25-1

CDR3nt: TGTGCCATCAGGACAACCTACAATGAGCAGTTCTTC
CDR3aa: CAIRTTYNEQFF
d_gene: NA
abundance: NA
j_gene: TRBJ2-1
v_gene: TRBV2

CDR3nt: TGTGCCAGCAGCTTAGCGAGAGAGGCAACTAATGAAAAACTGTTTTTT
CDR3aa: CASSLAREATNEKLFF
d_gene: NA
abundance: NA
j_gene: TRBJ1-4
v_gene: TRBV7-9

CDR3nt: TGTGCCAGCAGCTTAGAAAGGGGATTGAACACTGAAGCTTTCTTT
CDR3aa: CASSLERGLNTEAFF
d_gene: NA
abundance: NA
j_gene: TRBJ1-1
v_gene: TRBV11-2

CDR3nt: TGTGCCAGCAGCTTCGTGCGGGGGACCTACAATGAGCAGTTCTTC
CDR3aa: CASSFVRGTYNEQFF
d_gene: TRBD2
abundance: NA
j_gene: TRBJ2-1
v_gene: TRBV7-9

CDR3nt: TGCGCCAGCCGCCTAGGTCTCAATGAGCAGTTCTTC
CDR3aa: CASRLGLNEQFF
d_gene: NA
abundance: once
j_gene: TRBJ2-1
v_gene: TRBV5-1

CDR3nt: TGTGCCAGCAGCTCGGGGACAGGGCCCTACGAGCAGTACTTC
CDR3aa: CASSSGTGPYEQYF
d_gene: TRBD1
abundance: NA
j_gene: TRBJ2-7
v_gene: TRBV7-9

CDR3nt: TGTGCCAGCAGCTTAACGGCCCTGACCGGGGAGCTGTTTTTT
CDR3aa: CASSLTALTGELFF
d_gene: NA
abundance: NA
j_gene: TRBJ2-2
v_gene: TRBV7-3

CDR3nt: TGTGCCAGCAGCTTCGCGTTCTCTGGAAACACCATATATTTT
CDR3aa: CASSFAFSGNTIYF
d_gene: NA
abundance: NA
j_gene: TRBJ1-3
v_gene: TRBV7-9

CDR3nt: TGTGCCAGCAGCCCGGGACAGGGGGGTAATCAGCCCCAGCATTTT
CDR3aa: CASSPGQGGNQPQHF
d_gene: TRBD1
abundance: NA
j_gene: TRBJ1-5
v_gene: TRBV9

CDR3nt: TGTGCCTGGAGCATGACTAGCGGATACAATGAGCAGTTCTTC
CDR3aa: CAWSMTSGYNEQFF
d_gene: TRBD2
abundance: NA
j_gene: TRBJ2-1
v_gene: TRBV30

CDR3nt: TGTGCCAGTTCGCATCCAAACGGGTATGGCTACACCTTC
CDR3aa: CASSHPNGYGYTF
d_gene: NA
abundance: NA
j_gene: TRBJ1-2
v_gene: TRBV19

CDR3nt: TGCAGCGTTGAAAGTACTGAACCCTACGAGCAGTACTTC
CDR3aa: CSVESTEPYEQYF
d_gene: NA
abundance: once
j_gene: TRBJ2-7
v_gene: TRBV29-1

CDR3nt: TGTGCCAGTAGTATCTGGACTAGCGGATACAATGAGCAGTTCTTC
CDR3aa: CASSIWTSGYNEQFF
d_gene: TRBD2
abundance: NA
j_gene: TRBJ2-1
v_gene: TRBV19

CDR3nt: TGTGCCAGCAGCGCTCGGACAGATACGCAGTATTTT
CDR3aa: CASSARTDTQYF
d_gene: NA
abundance: NA
j_gene: TRBJ2-3
v_gene: TRBV27

CDR3nt: TGCGCCAGCAGCCAAGTTGCGGGGGCCACAGATACGCAGTATTTT
CDR3aa: CASSQVAGATDTQYF
d_gene: NA
abundance: NA
j_gene: TRBJ2-3
v_gene: TRBV4-1